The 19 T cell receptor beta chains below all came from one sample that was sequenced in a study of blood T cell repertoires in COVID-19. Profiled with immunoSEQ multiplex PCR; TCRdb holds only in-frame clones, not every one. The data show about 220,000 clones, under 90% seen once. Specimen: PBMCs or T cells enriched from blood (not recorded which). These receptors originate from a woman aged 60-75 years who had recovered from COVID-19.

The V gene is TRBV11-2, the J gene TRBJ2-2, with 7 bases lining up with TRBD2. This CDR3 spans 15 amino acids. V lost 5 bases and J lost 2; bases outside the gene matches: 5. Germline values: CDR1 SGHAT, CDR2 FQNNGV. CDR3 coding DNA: TGTGCCAGCAGCCGGACTAGACAAAACACCGGGGAGCTGTTTTTT. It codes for CASSRTRQNTGELFF.

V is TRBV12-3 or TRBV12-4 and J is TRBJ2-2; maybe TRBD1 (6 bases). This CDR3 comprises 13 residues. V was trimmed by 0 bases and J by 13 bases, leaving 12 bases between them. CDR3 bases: TGTGCCAGCAGTTTAGCGCAGGACAGCTGGCTGTTTTTT. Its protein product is CASSLAQDSWLFF.

Written as DNA, the CDR3 is TGTGCCAGCAGCTTAGGGACTAGCGGTGAGCAGTTCTTC. This gives the protein CASSLGTSGEQFF. The chain links TRBV7-6 to TRBJ2-1; 10 bases line up with TRBD2. The V segment lost 1 base and the J segment 9 bases; nucleotides outside the gene matches: 0. Per germline, CDR1 SGHVS and CDR2 FNYEAQ. The CDR3 extends over 13 amino acids.

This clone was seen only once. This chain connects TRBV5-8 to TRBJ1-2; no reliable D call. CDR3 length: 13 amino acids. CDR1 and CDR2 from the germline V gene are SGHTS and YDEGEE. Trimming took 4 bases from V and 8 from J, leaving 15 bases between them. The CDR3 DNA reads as TGTGCCAGCAGCGTCCGCAGCGTTAGGGGCTACACCTTC. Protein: CASSVRSVRGYTF.

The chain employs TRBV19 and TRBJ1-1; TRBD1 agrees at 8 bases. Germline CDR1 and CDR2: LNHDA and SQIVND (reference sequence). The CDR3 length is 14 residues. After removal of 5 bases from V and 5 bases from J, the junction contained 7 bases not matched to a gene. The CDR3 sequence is CASSPGQGGTEAFF. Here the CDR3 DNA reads TGTGCCAGTAGTCCCGGACAGGGAGGAACTGAAGCTTTCTTT.

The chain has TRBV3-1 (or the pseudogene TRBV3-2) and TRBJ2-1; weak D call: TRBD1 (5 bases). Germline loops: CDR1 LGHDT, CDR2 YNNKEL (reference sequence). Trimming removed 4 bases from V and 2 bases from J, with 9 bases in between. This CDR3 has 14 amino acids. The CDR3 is CASSPQGTYNEQFF. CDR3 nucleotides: TGTGCCAGCAGCCCGCAGGGTACCTACAATGAGCAGTTCTTC.

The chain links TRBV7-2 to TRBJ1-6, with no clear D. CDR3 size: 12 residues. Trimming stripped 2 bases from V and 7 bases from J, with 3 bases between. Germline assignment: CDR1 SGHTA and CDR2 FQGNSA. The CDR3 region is CASSLLNSPLHF. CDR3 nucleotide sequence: TGTGCCAGCAGCTTACTAAATTCACCCCTCCACTTT.

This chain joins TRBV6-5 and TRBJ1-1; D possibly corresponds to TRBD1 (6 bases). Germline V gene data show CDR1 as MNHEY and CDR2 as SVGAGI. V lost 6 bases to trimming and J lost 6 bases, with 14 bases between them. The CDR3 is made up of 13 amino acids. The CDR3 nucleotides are TGTGCCAGCAGAATACAGGGTTTCGCTGAAGCTTTCTTT. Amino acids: CASRIQGFAEAFF.

CDR3: CATSTARGLLGGTEAFF. The CDR3 nucleotides read TGTGCCACCAGCACGGCGAGGGGGCTTTTAGGGGGCACTGAAGCTTTCTTT. The chain has TRBV15 and TRBJ1-1, with 7 bases fitting TRBD1. Trimming cost V 4 bases and J 4 bases; bases outside gene matches: 15. Germline CDR1 reads LNHNV; CDR2 reads YYDKDF (reference sequence). This CDR3 comprises 17 residues. The entire variable domain, with the rest obtained from reference TRBV15 and TRBJ1-1, is as follows: DAMVIQNPRYQVTQFGKPVTLSCSQTLNHNVMYWYQQKSSQAPKLLFHYYDKDFNNEADTPDNFQSRRPNTSFCFLDIRSPGLGDTAMYLCATSTARGLLGGTEAFFGQGTRLTVV.

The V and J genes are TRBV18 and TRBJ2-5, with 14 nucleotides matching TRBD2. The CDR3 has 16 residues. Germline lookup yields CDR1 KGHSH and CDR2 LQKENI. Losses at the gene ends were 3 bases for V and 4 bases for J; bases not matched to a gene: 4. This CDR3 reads CASSPRLAGGGETQYF. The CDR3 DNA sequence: TGTGCCAGCTCACCTCGACTAGCGGGAGGGGGAGAGACCCAGTACTTC.

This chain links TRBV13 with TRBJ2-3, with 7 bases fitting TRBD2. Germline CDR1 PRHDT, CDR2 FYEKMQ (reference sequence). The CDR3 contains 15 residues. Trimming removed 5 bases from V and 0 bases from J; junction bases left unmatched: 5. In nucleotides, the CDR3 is TGTGCCAGCAGCCCCCGACTAGCTAGCACAGATACGCAGTATTTT. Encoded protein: CASSPRLASTDTQYF.

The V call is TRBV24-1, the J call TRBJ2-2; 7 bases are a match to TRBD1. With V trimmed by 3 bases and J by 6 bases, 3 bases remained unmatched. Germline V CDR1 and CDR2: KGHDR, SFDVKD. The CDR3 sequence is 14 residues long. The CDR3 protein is CATSDTTGPGELFF. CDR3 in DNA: TGTGCCACCAGTGATACGACAGGGCCCGGGGAGCTGTTTTTT.

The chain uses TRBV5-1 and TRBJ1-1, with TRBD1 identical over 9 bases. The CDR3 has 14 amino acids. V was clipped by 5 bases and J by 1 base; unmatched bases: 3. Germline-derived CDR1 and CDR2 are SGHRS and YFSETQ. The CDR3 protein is CASRTTGGNTEAFF. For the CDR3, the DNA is TGCGCCAGCAGGACGACAGGGGGGAACACTGAAGCTTTCTTT.

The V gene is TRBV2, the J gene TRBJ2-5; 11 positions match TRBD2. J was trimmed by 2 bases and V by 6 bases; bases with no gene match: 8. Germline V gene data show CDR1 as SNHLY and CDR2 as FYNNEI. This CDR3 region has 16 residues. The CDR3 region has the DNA TGTGCCAGCAGCAGAGCCGGACTAGCGGGTCAAGAGACCCAGTACTTC. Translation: CASSRAGLAGQETQYF.

The CDR3 bases are TGTGCCAGCAACACGGCGGGGGGGCTCTCCTACGAGCAGTACTTC. Translation gives CASNTAGGLSYEQYF. This chain connects TRBV6-5 to TRBJ2-7, with 9 bases identical to TRBD2. This CDR3 spans 15 amino acids. Germline V lookup: CDR1 MNHEY, CDR2 SVGAGI. The V segment lost 7 bases and the J segment 0 bases; nucleotides outside the gene matches: 7.

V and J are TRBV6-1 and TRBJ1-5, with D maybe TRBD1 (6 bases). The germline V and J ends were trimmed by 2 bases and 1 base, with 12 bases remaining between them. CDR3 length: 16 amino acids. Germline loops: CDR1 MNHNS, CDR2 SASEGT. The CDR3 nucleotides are TGTGCCAGCAGTGAAAGGGGGGGCAGGAGCAATCAGCCCCAGCATTTT. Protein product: CASSERGGRSNQPQHF.

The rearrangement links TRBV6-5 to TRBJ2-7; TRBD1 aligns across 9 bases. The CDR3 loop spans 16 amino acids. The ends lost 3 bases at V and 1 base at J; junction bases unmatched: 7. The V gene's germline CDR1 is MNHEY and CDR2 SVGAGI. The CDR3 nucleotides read TGTGCCAGCAGTTATTCGACAGGGGGACGGTCCTACGAGCAGTACTTC. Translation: CASSYSTGGRSYEQYF.

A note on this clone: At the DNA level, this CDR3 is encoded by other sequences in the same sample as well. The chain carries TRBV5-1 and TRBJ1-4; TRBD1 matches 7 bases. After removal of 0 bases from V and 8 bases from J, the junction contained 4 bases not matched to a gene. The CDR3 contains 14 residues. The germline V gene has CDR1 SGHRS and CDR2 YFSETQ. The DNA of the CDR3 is TGCGCCAGCAGCTTGGGACAGGGACGGGAAAAACTGTTTTTT. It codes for CASSLGQGREKLFF.

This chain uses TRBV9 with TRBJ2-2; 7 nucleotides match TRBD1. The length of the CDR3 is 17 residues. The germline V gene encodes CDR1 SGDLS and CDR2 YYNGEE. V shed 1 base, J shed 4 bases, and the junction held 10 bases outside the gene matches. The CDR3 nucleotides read TGTGCCAGCAGCGTACGGCGAAGAGGGGGCGGCACCGGGGAGCTGTTTTTT. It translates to CASSVRRRGGGTGELFF.